The 20 T cell receptor beta chains below come from one sample, sequenced in a study of blood T cell repertoires in COVID-19. Generated by immunoSEQ multiplex PCR, the TCRdb table keeps only in-frame clones and is missing some. The table records about 240,000 clones, around 90% of them present only once. Sequenced material: peripheral blood. These receptors were obtained from a man aged 55 to 70 who had recovered from COVID-19.

This clone has only a few counts. V and J are TRBV19 and TRBJ2-6; the D gene is possibly TRBD2 (7 bases). Trimming took 7 bases from V and 5 from J, leaving 18 bases between them. The CDR3 has 16 amino acids. Germline assignment: CDR1 LNHDA and CDR2 SQIVND (reference sequence). This CDR3 is CASTPGGGRRANVLTF. Here the CDR3 DNA reads TGTGCCAGTACCCCTGGGGGGGGGCGTCGGGCCAACGTCCTGACTTTC.

This chain links TRBV6-9 with TRBJ2-1; the match to TRBD1 covers 10 bases. The germline CDR1 and CDR2 sequences are MNHGY and SVAAGI. The CDR3 length is 15 residues. After removal of 4 bases from V and 7 bases from J, the junction contained 7 bases not matched to a gene. CDR3 protein: CASSSKDRGLNEQFF. CDR3 coding DNA: TGTGCCAGCAGTTCCAAAGACAGGGGGCTGAATGAGCAGTTCTTC.

The V and J genes are TRBV6-5 and TRBJ2-7; a possible D gene is TRBD1 (5 bases). The CDR3 runs to 13 residues. Trimming removed 8 bases at V and 3 bases at J, with 14 bases between. CDR1 and CDR2 (germline): MNHEY, SVGAGI. CDR3 DNA: TGTGCCAGCCGCCCCGGCAGGGACTACGAGCAGTACGTC. It translates to CASRPGRDYEQYV.

This clone has a handful of counts. V and J are TRBV25-1 and TRBJ2-5; TRBD1 aligns across 7 bases. The CDR3 length is 13 residues. Losses at the gene ends were 8 bases for V and 5 bases for J; bases not matched to a gene: 8. Germline V gives CDR1 MGHDK, CDR2 SYGVNS. The CDR3 protein is CASQQGFRETQYF. DNA of the CDR3: TGTGCCAGCCAACAGGGGTTTAGGGAGACCCAGTACTTC.

The J gene is TRBJ2-2, the V gene TRBV6-2 or TRBV6-3, with TRBD2 identical over 7 bases. Germline V gene sequence: CDR1 MNHEY, CDR2 SVGEGT. This CDR3 has 13 amino acids. Trimming at V came to 2 bases and at J to 7 bases, leaving 1 base not matched to a gene. The CDR3 coding sequence is TGTGCCAGCAGTTACAGCGGGGTCGGGGAGCTGTTTTTT. Translated: CASSYSGVGELFF.

The V call is TRBV30, the J call TRBJ1-1; TRBD1 matches 11 bases. The germline gives CDR1 GTSNPN, CDR2 SVGIG (reference sequence). V gave up 1 base and J gave up 5 bases; unmatched junction bases: 12. The CDR3 covers 17 residues. The CDR3 region has the DNA TGTGCCTGGAGTGAAGTGGGGACAGGGGGAGTGAGTACTGAAGCTTTCTTT. Translating gives CAWSEVGTGGVSTEAFF. The full variable domain, with the rest looked up from reference TRBV30 and TRBJ1-1, is SQTIHQWPATLVQPVGSPLSLECTVEGTSNPNLYWYRQAAGRGLQLLFYSVGIGQISSEVPQNLSASRPQDRQFILSSKKLLLSDSGFYLCAWSEVGTGGVSTEAFFGQGTRLTVV.

This clone has a handful of counts. The V and J genes are TRBV11-2 and TRBJ2-3; TRBD1 is a possible D gene (5 bases). The length of the CDR3 is 12 residues. V shed 5 bases and J shed 6 bases, with 9 bases lying between them. Germline-derived CDR1 and CDR2 are SGHAT and FQNNGV. The CDR3 is CASSRQWDTQYF. CDR3 bases: TGTGCCAGCAGCAGACAGTGGGATACGCAGTATTTT.

The chain carries TRBV30 and TRBJ2-7; TRBD1 is a possible D gene (7 bases). V lost 3 bases to trimming and J lost 5 bases, with 8 bases between them. Germline CDR1 is GTSNPN and CDR2 is SVGIG (reference sequence). This CDR3 has 11 residues. The CDR3 DNA is TGTGCCTGGAGCAGGGGGGACGAGCAGTACGTC. Encoded protein: CAWSRGDEQYV.

The chain recombines TRBV7-9 with TRBJ2-1, with TRBD2 matching over 13 bases. Looked up from germline, CDR1 is SEHNR and CDR2 is FQNEAQ (reference sequence). V dropped 5 bases and J dropped 1; count of bases not matched to a gene: 5. The CDR3 loop spans 17 amino acids. The CDR3 DNA reads TGTGCCAGCAGCGCCCGACTAGCGGGGGGATCCTACAATGAGCAGTTCTTC. The encoded protein is CASSARLAGGSYNEQFF.

This rearrangement joins TRBV23-1 to TRBJ2-4, with a possible D match to TRBD2 (6 bases). TRBV23-1 carries the ORF label, with uncertain function. V lost 6 bases, J lost 2 bases, and 23 bases lay in between. This CDR3 is built from 18 residues. Written as DNA, the CDR3 is TGCGCCAGCAGCCGATTGGGTGGAGGGATCAGACCCAAAAACATTCAGTACTTC. Amino acid sequence: CASSRLGGGIRPKNIQYF.

Concerning this clone: An end of the junction does not agree with germline; a read error may underlie this. The rearrangement uses TRBV2 and TRBJ1-5, with 7 bases aligning to TRBD1. Germline V CDR1 and CDR2: SNHLY, FYNNEI. The CDR3 is 16 amino acids. The chain's CDR3 is CASSEGGTVRNQPQHF. The CDR3 DNA follows: TGTGCCAGCAGCGAAGGGGGGACAGTACGCAATCAGCCCCAGCATTTT. Using reference TRBV2 and TRBJ1-5 for the parts outside the CDR3, the full variable domain is EPEVTQTPSHQVTQMGQEVILRCVPISNHLYFYWYRQILGQKVEFLVSFYNNEISEKSEIFDDQFSVERPDGSNFTLKIRSTKLEDSAMYFCASSEGGTVRNQPQHFGDGTRLSIL.

This clone has just one count. The chain couples TRBV4-2 to TRBJ2-3; 10 nucleotides agree with TRBD2. Trimming cost V 2 bases and J 0 bases; bases outside gene matches: 8. The CDR3 extends over 18 amino acids. Looked up from germline, CDR1 is LGHNA and CDR2 is YNFKEQ. CDR3 in DNA: TGTGCCAGCAGCCAATCCTGGAGCGGGGGGGTCAGCACAGATACGCAGTATTTT. This translates into CASSQSWSGGVSTDTQYF.

The chain is built from TRBV7-2 and TRBJ1-2, with 11 bases fitting TRBD1. This CDR3 contains 13 residues. The trim removed 5 bases at V and 6 bases at J, leaving 2 bases unmatched. CDR1 SGHTA and CDR2 FQGNSA come from the germline V gene. CDR3 residues: CASSRGQGDGYTF. The CDR3 DNA follows: TGTGCCAGCAGCCGGGGACAGGGGGATGGCTACACCTTC.

V gene TRBV10-3 combines with J gene TRBJ2-3, with TRBD1 matching over 11 bases. This CDR3 contains 15 residues. Germline V gives CDR1 ENHRY, CDR2 SYGVKD. V shed 6 bases and J 2 bases; nucleotides not matched to a gene: 4. In DNA, the CDR3 is TGTGCCATCAGGGAGGGACAGGGGGACACAGATACGCAGTATTTT. This translates into CAIREGQGDTDTQYF.

This rearrangement joins TRBV7-9 to TRBJ2-7, with TRBD1 as a possible D gene (5 bases). Germline CDR1 SEHNR, CDR2 FQNEAQ (reference sequence). V lost 6 bases and J 2 bases, leaving 20 bases between the germline ends. This CDR3 is built from 16 residues. In DNA form, the CDR3 reads TGTGCCAGCAGTCCTTCTTTCGGCAGGGTCCCCTACGAGCAGTACTTC. Translated: CASSPSFGRVPYEQYF.

The J gene is TRBJ2-5, the V gene TRBV27; maybe TRBD1 (5 bases). The V end was cut by 6 bases, the J end by 1 base, with 21 bases between. CDR3 length equals 17 residues. Germline V lookup: CDR1 MNHEY, CDR2 SMNVEV (reference sequence). The CDR3 sequence: CASSPTPTDWGQETQYF. In DNA, the CDR3 is TGTGCCAGCAGCCCCACCCCGACAGATTGGGGCCAAGAGACCCAGTACTTC.

The chain carries TRBV28 and TRBJ2-2, with D tentatively TRBD1 (7 bases). CDR1 and CDR2 (germline): MDHEN, SYDVKM. There are 15 residues in the CDR3. Trimming pared 10 bases from V and 0 bases from J, leaving 15 bases between. The CDR3 loop is CATKGRGANTGELFF. CDR3 coding DNA: TGTGCCACAAAAGGCAGGGGGGCGAACACCGGGGAGCTGTTTTTT.

The V and J genes are TRBV2 and TRBJ1-2; 11 positions agree with TRBD1. The germline V gene has CDR1 SNHLY and CDR2 FYNNEI. The CDR3 consists of 12 residues. With 8 bases clipped from V and 8 bases from J, the junction kept 4 bases outside the gene matches. This CDR3 reads CASRTGGLGYTF. The CDR3 DNA is TGTGCCAGCCGGACAGGGGGCCTCGGCTACACCTTC.

This chain connects TRBV6-6 to TRBJ1-5; D not resolved. In germline, CDR1 is MNHNY, CDR2 SVGAGI (reference sequence). CDR3 length equals 13 residues. The ends were cut back, 2 bases at V and 7 bases at J, with 9 bases in the middle. In DNA form, the CDR3 reads TGTGCCAGCAGTTACGAACAGCCGCAGCCCCAGCATTTT. Translation gives CASSYEQPQPQHF.

This clone has just one count. The V gene is TRBV5-6, the J gene TRBJ1-4; D not certain. This CDR3 spans 15 amino acids. Between the trimmed V and J ends, which lost 4 bases and 8 bases, there was a span of 18 bases. CDR1 and CDR2 (germline): SGHDT, YYEEEE. This chain's CDR3 is CASSTRPLPGEKLFF. CDR3 in DNA: TGTGCCAGCAGCACCCGTCCTTTGCCGGGGGAAAAACTGTTTTTT.